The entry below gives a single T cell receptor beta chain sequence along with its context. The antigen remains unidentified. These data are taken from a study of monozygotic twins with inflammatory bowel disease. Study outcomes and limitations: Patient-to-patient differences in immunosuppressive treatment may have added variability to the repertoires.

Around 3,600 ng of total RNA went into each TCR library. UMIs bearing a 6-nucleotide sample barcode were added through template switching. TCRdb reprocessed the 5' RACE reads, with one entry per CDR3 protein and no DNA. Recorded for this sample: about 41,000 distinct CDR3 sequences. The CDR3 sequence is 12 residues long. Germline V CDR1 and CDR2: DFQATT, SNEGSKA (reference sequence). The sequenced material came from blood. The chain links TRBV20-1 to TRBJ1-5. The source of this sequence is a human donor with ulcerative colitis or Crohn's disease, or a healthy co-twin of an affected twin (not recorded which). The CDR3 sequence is CSAGQIYQPQHF.